The 14 T cell receptor beta chains below come from one sample, sequenced in a study of blood T cell repertoires in COVID-19. The method was immunoSEQ multiplex PCR; TCRdb's version includes in-frame clones alone and lacks a portion of them. The sample has fewer than 250,000 clones; roughly 81% are singletons. Sequencing was done on a sample of peripheral blood. Receptors originate from a woman in her 50s with active or convalescent COVID-19.

V is TRBV3-1 (or the pseudogene TRBV3-2) and J is TRBJ1-2; 10 nucleotides line up with TRBD1. The germline CDR1 and CDR2 sequences are LGHDT and YNNKEL (reference sequence). The junction had 8 bases not matched to a gene; V was cut back by 4 bases and J by 6 bases. This CDR3 comprises 15 residues. CDR3 sequence: CASSPWDRGVHGYTF. In DNA form, the CDR3 reads TGTGCCAGCAGCCCCTGGGACAGGGGTGTGCATGGCTACACCTTC.

This clone was seen a few times. This chain uses TRBV28 with TRBJ2-7; TRBD2 agrees at 7 bases. The ends lost 4 bases at V and 1 base at J; junction bases unmatched: 7. The germline V gene has CDR1 MDHEN and CDR2 SYDVKM. The length of the CDR3 is 15 residues. The CDR3 DNA sequence: TGTGCCAGCAGTTCCCTGCACGGGGGGTCCTACGAGCAGTACGTC. It codes for CASSSLHGGSYEQYV.

The chain couples TRBV15 to TRBJ1-6; TRBD1 matches at 9 bases. CDR1 LNHNV and CDR2 YYDKDF come from the germline V gene (reference sequence). Trimming at V came to 5 bases and at J to 7 bases, leaving 6 bases not matched to a gene. The CDR3 is made up of 15 amino acids. The DNA for the CDR3 is TGTGCCACCAGCGACCCCGGGACAGGGAATTCACCCCTCCACTTT. The encoded protein is CATSDPGTGNSPLHF.

This sequence joins TRBV7-9 and TRBJ1-1; D might be TRBD1 (6 bases). CDR1 and CDR2 from the germline V gene are SEHNR and FQNEAQ (reference sequence). V shed 5 bases and J shed 2 bases, with 15 bases lying between them. The CDR3 runs to 15 residues. The DNA for the CDR3 is TGTGCCAGCAGCCCGTCGCGGGGGGGCAACACTGAAGCTTTCTTT. This translates into CASSPSRGGNTEAFF. The full variable domain, its missing parts supplied by reference TRBV7-9 and TRBJ1-1, is DTGVSQNPRHKITKRGQNVTFRCDPISEHNRLYWYRQTLGQGPEFLTYFQNEAQLEKSRLLSDRFSAERPKGSFSTLEIQRTEQGDSAMYLCASSPSRGGNTEAFFGQGTRLTVV.

V gene TRBV24-1 combines with J gene TRBJ2-5; tentative D call: TRBD2 (7 bases). The germline V and J ends were trimmed by 0 bases and 5 bases, with 12 bases remaining between them. The CDR3 covers 15 residues. CDR1 KGHDR and CDR2 SFDVKD come from the germline V gene. CDR3 in amino acids: CATSDLAGARETQYF. The DNA for the CDR3 is TGTGCCACCAGTGATTTGGCGGGGGCACGTGAGACCCAGTACTTC.

The chain is built from TRBV4-1 and TRBJ2-7; the match to TRBD1 covers 7 bases. The CDR3 covers 16 residues. From germline, CDR1 is MGHRA and CDR2 YSYEKL. V dropped 6 bases and J dropped 6; count of bases not matched to a gene: 17. CDR3 nucleotides: TGCGCCAGCAGGCTTATTTACAGGGGAATCGCCTGCGAGCAGTACGTC. The encoded protein is CASRLIYRGIACEQYV.

This sequence joins TRBV12-3 or TRBV12-4 and TRBJ2-3; tentative D call: TRBD1 (6 bases). CDR3 length equals 13 residues. V gave up 4 bases and J gave up 5 bases, with 10 bases separating them. In nucleotides, the CDR3 is TGTGCCAGCAGTTACCTACAGGGAGATACGCAGTATTTT. Its translation: CASSYLQGDTQYF.

Concerning this clone itself: This sample includes further DNA sequences coding for the same CDR3. The genes are TRBV3-1 (or the pseudogene TRBV3-2) and TRBJ1-3; D unclear. Looked up from germline, CDR1 is LGHDT and CDR2 is YNNKEL (reference sequence). V was shortened by 1 base and J by 4 bases, with 11 bases between the two germline ends. CDR3 length: 15 residues. This chain's CDR3 is CASSQGSGSGNTIYF. CDR3 nucleotide sequence: TGTGCCAGCAGCCAAGGTTCGGGGAGCGGAAACACCATATATTTT.

This rearrangement joins TRBV6-5 to TRBJ1-2; TRBD1 matches 9 bases. V shed 6 bases, J shed 4 bases, and the junction held 3 bases outside the gene matches. The CDR3 runs 13 residues. Germline V lookup: CDR1 MNHEY, CDR2 SVGAGI. Here the CDR3 DNA reads TGTGCCAGCAGCGGGGGACAGGGCTATGGCTACACCTTC. Its translation: CASSGGQGYGYTF.

The V and J genes are TRBV30 and TRBJ2-1; maybe TRBD1 (5 bases). In germline, CDR1 is GTSNPN, CDR2 SVGIG (reference sequence). CDR3 length equals 15 residues. Trimming removed 0 bases at V and 10 bases at J, with 19 bases between. The CDR3 spells CAWSVGRLGVAEQFF. In DNA, the CDR3 is TGTGCCTGGAGTGTGGGGCGCCTGGGTGTAGCAGAGCAGTTCTTC.

This chain links TRBV10-3 with TRBJ2-7; D unclear. The length of the CDR3 is 14 residues. V lost 0 bases and J lost 3, with 9 bases in between. Germline lookup yields CDR1 ENHRY and CDR2 SYGVKD. The CDR3 region is CAISESQALYEQYF. CDR3 sequence (DNA): TGTGCCATCAGTGAGTCCCAGGCCCTCTACGAGCAGTACTTC.

V gene TRBV2 combines with J gene TRBJ1-1; 9 bases are shared with TRBD1. The CDR3 length is 12 residues. Trimming at V came to 11 bases and at J to 3 bases, leaving 4 bases not matched to a gene. Germline values: CDR1 SNHLY, CDR2 FYNNEI. The CDR3 protein is CAGGQGYTEAFF. The CDR3 DNA reads as TGTGCCGGAGGACAGGGGTACACTGAAGCTTTCTTT.

The chain has TRBV7-9 and TRBJ2-3; TRBD2 matches at 12 bases. This CDR3 contains 16 residues. Germline CDR1 reads SEHNR; CDR2 reads FQNEAQ (reference sequence). Trimming at V came to 6 bases and at J to 2 bases, leaving 6 bases not matched to a gene. The CDR3 protein is CASRRTSGALTDTQYF. The CDR3 coding sequence is TGTGCCAGCAGACGGACTAGCGGGGCTCTCACAGATACGCAGTATTTT.

CDR3 bases: TGTGCCAGCATCCCGAAGCATTTACAGGACACTGAAGCTTTCTTT. Its protein product is CASIPKHLQDTEAFF. The chain joins TRBV21-1 to TRBJ1-1; the tabulated D call, TRBD1, remains unverified against the DNA. TRBV21-1 is noted as a pseudogene. There are 15 residues in the CDR3.